Described below is a single TCR beta chain sequence and its context. Sequenced by immunoSEQ multiplex PCR; TCRdb stores in-frame clones only, minus some. The top ten clones hold under 7% of a sample with a few hundred thousand clones, more than 75% of them seen once. The CDR3 loop spans 16 amino acids. V was shortened by 1 base and J by 4 bases, with 18 bases between the two germline ends. Germline CDR1 and CDR2: SGHRS and YFSETQ. The data derive from a study of blood T cell repertoires in COVID-19. Study-level background: Sites in the United States, Italy and Spain provided acute and convalescent COVID-19 samples. T cells, B-cell-depleted T cells, or PBMCs provided the cDNA or gDNA that served as material.

Allocation to cohorts depended on clinical history reported by the participants. This clonotype was obtained from a woman between 50 and 59 years old who had been exposed to COVID-19. Sequencing used PBMCs or T cells enriched from blood (not recorded which). The J gene is TRBJ2-7, the V gene TRBV5-1; tentatively, D is TRBD2 (5 bases). The CDR3 DNA follows: TGCGCCAGCAGCTTGTGGGAGAGGGTGCGCGGATACGAGCAGTACTTC. The encoded protein is CASSLWERVRGYEQYF.